This T cell receptor (beta chain) was documented in a study of PD-1 blockade in classical Hodgkin lymphoma. The assay was immunoSEQ multiplex PCR, and TCRdb's table has in-frame clones only and misses some. In the table there are around 37,000 clones, about 90% of which are singletons. The V segment lost 6 bases and the J segment 0 bases; nucleotides outside the gene matches: 8. The CDR3 is 16 residues long. Germline V gene lookup returns CDR1 SGHRS and CDR2 YFSETQ. Time point indicated: cycle 4 day 1 (C4D1), after 6 weeks of nivolumab. Each patient relapsed following autologous stem cell transplantation, and prior brentuximab vedotin exposure differed. Magnetic negative selection was used to purify CD4+ T cells from PBMCs that had been thawed. Progressive disease, partial response or complete response was each patient's best response.

The sample in question was CD4+ T cells from blood, obtained before the fourth cycle of nivolumab. The receptor was isolated from a human donor with classical Hodgkin lymphoma. The chain combines TRBV5-1 with TRBJ2-7; 11 bases are shared with TRBD2. In nucleotides, the CDR3 is TGCGCCAGCACAAGGCTAGCGGGAGGTGGCTCCTACGAGCAGTACTTC. This gives the protein CASTRLAGGGSYEQYF.